This T cell receptor (beta chain) stems from a study of immune evolution from preneoplasia to lung adenocarcinoma. Patients had resection in Japan or China between about 2013 and 2018. For this clone: The target antigen is unknown.

Here immunoSEQ multiplex PCR was the method, and the copy in TCRdb shows in-frame clones only, minus some. The sample includes some 9,000 clones, roughly four fifths of them seen just once. General study results and limits: Clonality was highest in normal lung, lower in later-stage lesions apparently.

This clonotype was obtained from a person between 65 and 79 years old with lung adenocarcinoma. The specimen sequenced was FFPE lung adenocarcinoma in situ tissue.

The CDR3 nucleotides are TGTGCCAGCAGCTTAGCGTGGGCCTTCCTGACTGAAGCTTTCTTT. This sequence encodes CASSLAWAFLTEAFF. The V gene is TRBV7-2, the J gene TRBJ1-1; D gene ambiguous. Trimming stripped 0 bases from V and 5 bases from J, with 13 bases between. CDR3 size: 15 residues. Germline CDR1 reads SGHTA; CDR2 reads FQGNSA. Drawing the rest from reference TRBV7-2 and TRBJ1-1, the complete variable domain is GAGVSQSPSNKVTEKGKDVELRCDPISGHTALYWYRQSLGQGLEFLIYFQGNSAPDKSGLPSDRFSAERTGGSVSTLTIQRTQQEDSAVYLCASSLAWAFLTEAFFGQGTRLTVV.